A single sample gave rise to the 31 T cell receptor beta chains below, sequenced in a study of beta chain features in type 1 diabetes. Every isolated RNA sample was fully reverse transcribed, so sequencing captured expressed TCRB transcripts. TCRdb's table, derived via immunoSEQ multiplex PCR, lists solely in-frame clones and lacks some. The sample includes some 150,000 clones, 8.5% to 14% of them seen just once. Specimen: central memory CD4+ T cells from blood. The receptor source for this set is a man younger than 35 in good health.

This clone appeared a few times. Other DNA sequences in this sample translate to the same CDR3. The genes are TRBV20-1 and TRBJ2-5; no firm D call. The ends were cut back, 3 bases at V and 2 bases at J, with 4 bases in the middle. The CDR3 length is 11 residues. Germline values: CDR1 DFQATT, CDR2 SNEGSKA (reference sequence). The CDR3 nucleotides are TGCAGTGCTAGTGGGCAAGAGACCCAGTACTTC. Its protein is CSASGQETQYF.

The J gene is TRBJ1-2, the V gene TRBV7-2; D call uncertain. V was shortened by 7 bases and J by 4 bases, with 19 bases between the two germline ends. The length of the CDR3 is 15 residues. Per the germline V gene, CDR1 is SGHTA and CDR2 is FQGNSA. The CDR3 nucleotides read TGTGCCAGCACCCTAAACTCAGCAGCTCGCTATGGCTACACCTTC. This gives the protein CASTLNSAARYGYTF.

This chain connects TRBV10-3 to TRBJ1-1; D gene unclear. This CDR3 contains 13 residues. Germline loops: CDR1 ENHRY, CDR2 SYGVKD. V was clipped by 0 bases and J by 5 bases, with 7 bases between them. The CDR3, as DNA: TGTGCCATCAGTGAGTCTGTGAGGACTGAAGCTTTCTTT. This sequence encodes CAISESVRTEAFF.

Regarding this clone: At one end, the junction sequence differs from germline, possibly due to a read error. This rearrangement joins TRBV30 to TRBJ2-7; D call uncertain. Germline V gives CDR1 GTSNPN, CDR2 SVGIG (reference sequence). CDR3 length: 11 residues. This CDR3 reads CAWSEGGLWDF. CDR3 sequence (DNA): TGTGCCTGGAGTGAAGGCGGTCTCTGGGACTTC.

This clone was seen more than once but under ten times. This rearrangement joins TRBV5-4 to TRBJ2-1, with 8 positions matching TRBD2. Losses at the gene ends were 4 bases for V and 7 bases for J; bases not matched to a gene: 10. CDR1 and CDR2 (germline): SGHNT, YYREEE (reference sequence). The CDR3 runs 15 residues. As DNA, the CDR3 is TGTGCCAGCAGCCTGAGCGGGGGCGCAGGGAATGAGCAGTTCTTC. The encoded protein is CASSLSGGAGNEQFF.

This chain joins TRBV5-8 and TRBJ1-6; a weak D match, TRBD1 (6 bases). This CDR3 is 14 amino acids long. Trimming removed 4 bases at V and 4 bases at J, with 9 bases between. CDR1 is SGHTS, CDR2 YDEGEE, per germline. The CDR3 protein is CASSAGQYNSPLHF. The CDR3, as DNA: TGTGCCAGCAGCGCCGGACAGTATAATTCACCCCTCCACTTT.

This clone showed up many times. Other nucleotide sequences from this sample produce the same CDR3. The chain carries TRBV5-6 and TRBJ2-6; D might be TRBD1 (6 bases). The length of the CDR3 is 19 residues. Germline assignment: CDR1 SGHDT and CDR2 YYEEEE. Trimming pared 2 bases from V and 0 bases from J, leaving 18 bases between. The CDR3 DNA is TGTGCCAGCAGCTTCCGTTCGACAGGCCAGACCTCTGGGGCCAACGTCCTGACTTTC. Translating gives CASSFRSTGQTSGANVLTF.

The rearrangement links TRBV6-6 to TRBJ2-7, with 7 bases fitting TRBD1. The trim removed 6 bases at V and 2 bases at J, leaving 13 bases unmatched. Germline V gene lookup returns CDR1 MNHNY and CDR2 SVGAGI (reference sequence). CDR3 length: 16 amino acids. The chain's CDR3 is CASRDPLGTATYEQYF. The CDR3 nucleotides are TGTGCCAGCAGAGATCCCCTGGGGACAGCAACCTACGAGCAGTACTTC.

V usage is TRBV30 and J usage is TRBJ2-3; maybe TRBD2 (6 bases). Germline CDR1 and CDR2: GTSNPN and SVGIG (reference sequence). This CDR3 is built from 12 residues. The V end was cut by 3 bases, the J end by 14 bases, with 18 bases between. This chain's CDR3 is CAWSLLGRGRYF. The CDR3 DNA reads TGTGCCTGGAGCCTCCTGGGGCGGGGTCGGTATTTT.

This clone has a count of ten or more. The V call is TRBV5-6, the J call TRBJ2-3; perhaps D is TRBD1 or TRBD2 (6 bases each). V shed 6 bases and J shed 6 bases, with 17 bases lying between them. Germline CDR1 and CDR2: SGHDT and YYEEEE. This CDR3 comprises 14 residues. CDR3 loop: CASTRPGAGDTQYF. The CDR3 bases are TGTGCCAGCACACGGCCGGGGGCAGGGGATACGCAGTATTTT.

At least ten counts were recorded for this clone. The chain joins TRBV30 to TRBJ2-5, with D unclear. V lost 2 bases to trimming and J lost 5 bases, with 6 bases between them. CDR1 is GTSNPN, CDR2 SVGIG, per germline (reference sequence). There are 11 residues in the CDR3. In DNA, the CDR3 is TGTGCCTGGAGTCAGACGGAGACCCAGTACTTC. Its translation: CAWSQTETQYF.

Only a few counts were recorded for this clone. CDR3 sequence: CASSFGGTNYGYTF. CDR3 bases: TGTGCCAGCAGTTTTGGAGGCACCAACTATGGCTACACCTTC. The rearrangement joins TRBV28 to TRBJ1-2; D remains unclear. The CDR3 loop spans 14 amino acids. The V gene's germline CDR1 is MDHEN and CDR2 SYDVKM. V lost 3 bases and J 2 bases, leaving 10 bases between the germline ends.

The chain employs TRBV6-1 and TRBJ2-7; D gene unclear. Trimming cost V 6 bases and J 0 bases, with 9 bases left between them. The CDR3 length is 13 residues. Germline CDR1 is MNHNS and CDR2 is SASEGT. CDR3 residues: CASSTESSYEQYF. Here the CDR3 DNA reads TGTGCCAGCAGCACTGAGAGCTCCTACGAGCAGTACTTC.

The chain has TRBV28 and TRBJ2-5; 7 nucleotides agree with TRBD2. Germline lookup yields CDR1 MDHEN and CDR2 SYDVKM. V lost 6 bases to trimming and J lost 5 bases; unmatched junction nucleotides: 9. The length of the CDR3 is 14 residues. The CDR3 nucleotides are TGTGCCAGCAGAATCCGGGGAGGGGCGGAGACCCAGTACTTC. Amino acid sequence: CASRIRGGAETQYF.

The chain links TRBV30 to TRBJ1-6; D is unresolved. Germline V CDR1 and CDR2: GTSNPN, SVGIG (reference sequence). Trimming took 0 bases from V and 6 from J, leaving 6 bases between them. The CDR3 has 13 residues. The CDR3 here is CAWSVLVNSPLHF. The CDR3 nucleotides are TGTGCCTGGAGTGTACTGGTTAATTCACCCCTCCACTTT.

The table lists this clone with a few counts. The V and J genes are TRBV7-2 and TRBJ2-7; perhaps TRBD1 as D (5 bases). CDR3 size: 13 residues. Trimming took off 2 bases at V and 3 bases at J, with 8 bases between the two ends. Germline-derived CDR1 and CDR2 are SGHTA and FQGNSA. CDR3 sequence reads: CASSLYRHYEQYF. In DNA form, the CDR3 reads TGTGCCAGCAGCTTATACAGGCACTACGAGCAGTACTTC.

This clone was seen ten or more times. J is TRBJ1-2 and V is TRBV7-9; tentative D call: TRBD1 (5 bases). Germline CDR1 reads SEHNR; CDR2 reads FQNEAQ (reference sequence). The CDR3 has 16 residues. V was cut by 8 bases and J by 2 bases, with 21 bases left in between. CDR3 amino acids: CASAQGSLIVNYGYTF. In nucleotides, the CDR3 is TGTGCCAGCGCGCAGGGAAGCCTTATAGTAAACTATGGCTACACCTTC.

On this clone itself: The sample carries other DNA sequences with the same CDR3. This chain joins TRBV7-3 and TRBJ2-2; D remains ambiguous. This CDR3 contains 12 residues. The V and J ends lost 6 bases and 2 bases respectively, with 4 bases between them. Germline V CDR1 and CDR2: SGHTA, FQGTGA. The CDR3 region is CASSSNTGELFF. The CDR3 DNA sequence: TGTGCCAGCAGTTCTAACACCGGGGAGCTGTTTTTT. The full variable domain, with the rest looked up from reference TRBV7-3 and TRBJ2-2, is GAGVSQTPSNKVTEKGKYVELRCDPISGHTALYWYRQSLGQGPEFLIYFQGTGAADDSGLPNDRFFAVRPEGSVSTLKIQRTERGDSAVYLCASSSNTGELFFGEGSRLTVL.

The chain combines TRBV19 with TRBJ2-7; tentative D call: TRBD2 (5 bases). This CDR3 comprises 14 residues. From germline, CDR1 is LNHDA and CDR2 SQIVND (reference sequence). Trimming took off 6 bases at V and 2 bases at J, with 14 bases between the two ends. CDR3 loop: CASRPSAGTYEQYF. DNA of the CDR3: TGTGCCAGTAGGCCCTCGGCCGGGACCTACGAGCAGTACTTC. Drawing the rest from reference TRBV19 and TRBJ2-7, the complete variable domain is DGGITQSPKYLFRKEGQNVTLSCEQNLNHDAMYWYRQDPGQGLRLIYYSQIVNDFQKGDIAEGYSVSREKKESFPLTVTSAQKNPTAFYLCASRPSAGTYEQYFGPGTRLTVT.

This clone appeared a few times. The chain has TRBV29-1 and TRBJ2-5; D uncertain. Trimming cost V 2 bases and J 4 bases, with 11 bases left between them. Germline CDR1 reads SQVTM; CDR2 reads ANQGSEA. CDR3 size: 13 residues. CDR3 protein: CSVESNMGETQYF. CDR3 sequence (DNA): TGCAGCGTTGAAAGCAATATGGGAGAGACCCAGTACTTC. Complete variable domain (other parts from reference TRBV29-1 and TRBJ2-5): SAVISQKPSRDICQRGTSLTIQCQVDSQVTMMFWYRQQPGQSLTLIATANQGSEATYESGFVIDKFPISRPNLTFSTLTVSNMSPEDSSIYLCSVESNMGETQYFGPGTRLLVL.

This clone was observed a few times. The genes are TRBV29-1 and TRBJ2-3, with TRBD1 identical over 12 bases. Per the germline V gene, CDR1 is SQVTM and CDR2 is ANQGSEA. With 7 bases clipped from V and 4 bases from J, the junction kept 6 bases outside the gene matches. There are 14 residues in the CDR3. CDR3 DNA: TGCAGCGCCGCGGGACAGGGGGCTCCAGATACGCAGTATTTT. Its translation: CSAAGQGAPDTQYF.

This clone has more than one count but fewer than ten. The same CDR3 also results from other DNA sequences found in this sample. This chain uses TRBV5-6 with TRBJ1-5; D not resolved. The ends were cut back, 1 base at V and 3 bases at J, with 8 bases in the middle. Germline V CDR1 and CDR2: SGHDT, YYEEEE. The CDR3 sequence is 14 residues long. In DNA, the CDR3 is TGTGCCAGCAGCTTGTTCGGCTACAATCAGCCCCAGCATTTT. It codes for CASSLFGYNQPQHF.

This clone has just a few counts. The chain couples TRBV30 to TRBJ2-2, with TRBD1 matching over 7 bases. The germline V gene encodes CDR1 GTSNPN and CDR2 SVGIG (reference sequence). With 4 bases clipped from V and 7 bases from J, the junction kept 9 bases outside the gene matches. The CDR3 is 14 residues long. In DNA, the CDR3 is TGTGCCTGGATGGCAGGCAGGGGGATCGGGGAGCTGTTTTTT. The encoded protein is CAWMAGRGIGELFF.

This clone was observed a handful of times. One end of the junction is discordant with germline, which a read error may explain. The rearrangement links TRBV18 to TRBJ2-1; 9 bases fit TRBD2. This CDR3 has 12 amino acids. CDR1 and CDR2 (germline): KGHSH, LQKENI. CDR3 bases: TGTGCCAGCTCAGAGACTAGCGGAGGTAGGCTCTTC. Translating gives CASSETSGGRLF. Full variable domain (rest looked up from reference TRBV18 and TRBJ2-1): NAGVMQNPRHLVRRRGQEARLRCSPMKGHSHVYWYRQLPEEGLKFMVYLQKENIIDESGMPKERFSAEFPKEGPSILRIQQVVRGDSAAYFCASSETSGGRLFGPGTRLTVL.

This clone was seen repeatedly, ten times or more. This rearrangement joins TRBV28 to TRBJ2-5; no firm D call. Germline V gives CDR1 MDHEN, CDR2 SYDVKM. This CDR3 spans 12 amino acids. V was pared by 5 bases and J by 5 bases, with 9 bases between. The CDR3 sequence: CASSPPHETQYF. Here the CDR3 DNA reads TGTGCCAGCAGTCCCCCCCATGAGACCCAGTACTTC.

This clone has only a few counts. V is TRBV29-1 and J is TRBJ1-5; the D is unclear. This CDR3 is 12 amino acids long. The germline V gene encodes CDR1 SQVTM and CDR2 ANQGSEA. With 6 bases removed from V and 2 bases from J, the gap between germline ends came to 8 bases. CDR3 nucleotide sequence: TGCAGCGTAAGACATGGCAATCAGCCCCAGCATTTT. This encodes CSVRHGNQPQHF.

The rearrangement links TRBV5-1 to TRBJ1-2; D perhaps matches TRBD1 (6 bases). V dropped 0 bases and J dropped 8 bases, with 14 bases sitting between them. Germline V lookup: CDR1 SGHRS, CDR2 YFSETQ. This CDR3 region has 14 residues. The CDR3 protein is CASSLAGQLRGYTF. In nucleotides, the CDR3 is TGCGCCAGCAGCTTGGCCGGACAGCTGAGGGGCTACACCTTC.

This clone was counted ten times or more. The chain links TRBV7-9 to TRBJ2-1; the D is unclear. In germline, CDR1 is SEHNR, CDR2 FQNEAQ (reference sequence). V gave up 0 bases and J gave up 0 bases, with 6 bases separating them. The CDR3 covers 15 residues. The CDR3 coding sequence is TGTGCCAGCAGCTTAGCGCAGCACTCCTACAATGAGCAGTTCTTC. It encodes CASSLAQHSYNEQFF.

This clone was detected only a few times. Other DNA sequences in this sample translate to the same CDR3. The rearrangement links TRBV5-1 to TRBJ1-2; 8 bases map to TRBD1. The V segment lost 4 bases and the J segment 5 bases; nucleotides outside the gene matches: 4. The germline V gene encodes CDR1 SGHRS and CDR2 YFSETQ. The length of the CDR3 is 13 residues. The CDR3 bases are TGCGCCAGCAGCCTGGGACAGGTTTATGGCTACACCTTC. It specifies CASSLGQVYGYTF.

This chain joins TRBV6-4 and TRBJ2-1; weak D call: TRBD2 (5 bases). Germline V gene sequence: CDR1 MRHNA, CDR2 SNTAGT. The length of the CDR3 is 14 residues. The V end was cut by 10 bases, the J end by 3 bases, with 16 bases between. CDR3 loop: CAIRFSDIYNEQFF. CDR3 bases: TGTGCCATCAGATTTAGCGACATCTACAATGAGCAGTTCTTC.

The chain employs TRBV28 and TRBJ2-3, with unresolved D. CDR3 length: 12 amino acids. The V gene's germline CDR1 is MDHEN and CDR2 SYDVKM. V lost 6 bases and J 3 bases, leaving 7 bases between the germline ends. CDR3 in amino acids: CASRDFTDTQYF. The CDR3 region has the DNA TGTGCCAGCAGAGATTTTACAGATACGCAGTATTTT.